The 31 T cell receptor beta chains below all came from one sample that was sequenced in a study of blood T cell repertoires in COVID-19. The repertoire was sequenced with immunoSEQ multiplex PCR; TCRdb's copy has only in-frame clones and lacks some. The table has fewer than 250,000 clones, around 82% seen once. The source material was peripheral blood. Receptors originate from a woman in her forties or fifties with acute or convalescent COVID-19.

CDR3 residues: CASSPGREQYF. CDR3 sequence (DNA): TGTGCCAGCAGCCCTGGGAGGGAGCAGTACTTC. The gene calls are TRBV7-9 and TRBJ2-7; D might be TRBD2 (6 bases). Germline CDR1 SEHNR, CDR2 FQNEAQ (reference sequence). The CDR3 extends over 11 amino acids. V was cut by 5 bases and J by 7 bases, with 9 bases left in between.

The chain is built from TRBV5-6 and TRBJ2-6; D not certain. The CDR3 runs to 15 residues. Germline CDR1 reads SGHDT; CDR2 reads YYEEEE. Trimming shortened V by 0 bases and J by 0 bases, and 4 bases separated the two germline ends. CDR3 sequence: CASSLGVSGANVLTF. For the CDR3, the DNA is TGTGCCAGCAGCTTGGGCGTCTCTGGGGCCAACGTCCTGACTTTC.

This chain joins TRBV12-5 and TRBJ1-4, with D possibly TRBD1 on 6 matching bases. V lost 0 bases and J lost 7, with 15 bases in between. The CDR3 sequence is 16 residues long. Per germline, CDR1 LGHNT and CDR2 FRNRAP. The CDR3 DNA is TGTGCTAGTGGTTTGGTCATCGGGGGGCAGGGTGAAAAACTGTTTTTT. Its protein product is CASGLVIGGQGEKLFF.

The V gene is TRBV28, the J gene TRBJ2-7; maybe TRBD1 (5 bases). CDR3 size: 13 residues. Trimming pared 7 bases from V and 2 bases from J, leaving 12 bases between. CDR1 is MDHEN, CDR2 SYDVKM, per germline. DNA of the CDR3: TGTGCCAGCAACAGAAGACAGACCTACGAGCAGTACTTC. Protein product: CASNRRQTYEQYF.

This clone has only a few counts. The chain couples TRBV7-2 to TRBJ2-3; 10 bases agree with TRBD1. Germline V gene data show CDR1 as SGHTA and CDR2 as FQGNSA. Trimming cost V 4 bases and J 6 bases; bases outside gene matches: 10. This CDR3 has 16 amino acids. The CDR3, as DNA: TGTGCCAGCAGCTCGCCCGACAGGGGGCTCGGGGATACGCAGTATTTT. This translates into CASSSPDRGLGDTQYF.

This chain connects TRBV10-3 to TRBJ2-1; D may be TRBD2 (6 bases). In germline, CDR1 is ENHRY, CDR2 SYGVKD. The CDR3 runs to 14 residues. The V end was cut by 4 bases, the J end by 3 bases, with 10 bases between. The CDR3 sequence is CAISGGLHYNEQFF. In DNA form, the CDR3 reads TGTGCCATCAGTGGGGGACTTCACTACAATGAGCAGTTCTTC.

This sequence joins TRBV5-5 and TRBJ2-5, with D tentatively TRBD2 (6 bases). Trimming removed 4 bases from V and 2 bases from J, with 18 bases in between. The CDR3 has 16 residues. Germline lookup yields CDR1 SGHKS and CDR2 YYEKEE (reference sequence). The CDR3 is CASSNVYSGSQETQYF. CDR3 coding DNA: TGTGCCAGCAGCAACGTGTATAGCGGATCTCAAGAGACCCAGTACTTC.

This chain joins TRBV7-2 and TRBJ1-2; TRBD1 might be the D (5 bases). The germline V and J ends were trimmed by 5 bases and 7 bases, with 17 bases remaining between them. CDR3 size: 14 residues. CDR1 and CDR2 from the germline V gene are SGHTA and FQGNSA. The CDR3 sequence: CASSPRSGLSGYTF. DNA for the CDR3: TGTGCCAGCAGCCCCCGGTCAGGGTTAAGTGGCTACACCTTC.

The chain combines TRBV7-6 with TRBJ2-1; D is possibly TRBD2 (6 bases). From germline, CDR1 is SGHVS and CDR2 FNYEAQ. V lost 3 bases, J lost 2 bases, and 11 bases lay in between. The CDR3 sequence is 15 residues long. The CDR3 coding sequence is TGTGCCAGCAGCTTCCGGGACTTGCCCTACAATGAGCAGTTCTTC. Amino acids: CASSFRDLPYNEQFF.

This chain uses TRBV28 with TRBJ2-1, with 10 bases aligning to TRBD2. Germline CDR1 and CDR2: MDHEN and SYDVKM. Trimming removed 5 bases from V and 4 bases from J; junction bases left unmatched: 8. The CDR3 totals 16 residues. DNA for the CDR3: TGTGCCAGCAGTCAAGCGGGGGGGACTGTGTACAATGAGCAGTTCTTC. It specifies CASSQAGGTVYNEQFF.

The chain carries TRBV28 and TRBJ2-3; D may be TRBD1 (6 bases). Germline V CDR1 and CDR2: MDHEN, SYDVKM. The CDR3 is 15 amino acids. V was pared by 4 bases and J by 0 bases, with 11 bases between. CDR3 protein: CASSSRGLSTDTQYF. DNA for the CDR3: TGTGCCAGCAGTTCCAGGGGTTTGAGCACAGATACGCAGTATTTT.

The DNA for the CDR3 is TGCGCCAGCAGCTTACGGGAGACGGAGGAAAAACTGTTTTTT. Residues: CASSLRETEEKLFF. The chain employs TRBV5-1 and TRBJ1-4; D remains unclear. V dropped 2 bases and J dropped 8 bases, with 13 bases sitting between them. The CDR3 runs 14 residues. Germline CDR1 reads SGHRS; CDR2 reads YFSETQ.

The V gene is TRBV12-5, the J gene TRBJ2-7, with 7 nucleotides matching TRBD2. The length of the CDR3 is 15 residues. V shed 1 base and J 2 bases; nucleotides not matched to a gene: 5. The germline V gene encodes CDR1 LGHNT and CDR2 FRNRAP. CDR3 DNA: TGTGCTAGTGGTTTGGCGAGCGGGACCACCTACGAGCAGTACTTC. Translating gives CASGLASGTTYEQYF.

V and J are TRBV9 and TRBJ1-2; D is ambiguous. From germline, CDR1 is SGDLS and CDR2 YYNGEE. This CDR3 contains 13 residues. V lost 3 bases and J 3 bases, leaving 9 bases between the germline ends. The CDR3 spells CASSDDSYYGYTF. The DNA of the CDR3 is TGTGCCAGCAGCGATGACTCGTACTATGGCTACACCTTC.

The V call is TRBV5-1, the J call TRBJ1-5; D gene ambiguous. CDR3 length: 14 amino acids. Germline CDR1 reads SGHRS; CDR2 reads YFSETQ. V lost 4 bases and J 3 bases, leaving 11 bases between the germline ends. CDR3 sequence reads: CASSTDGANQPQHF. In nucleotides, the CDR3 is TGCGCCAGCAGCACCGACGGAGCCAATCAGCCCCAGCATTTT.

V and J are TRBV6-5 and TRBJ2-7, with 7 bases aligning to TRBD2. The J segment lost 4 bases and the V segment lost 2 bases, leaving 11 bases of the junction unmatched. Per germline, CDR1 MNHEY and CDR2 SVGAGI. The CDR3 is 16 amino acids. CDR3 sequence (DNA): TGTGCCAGCAGTTACCCAAACCTAGCGGTGGCATACGAGCAGTACTTC. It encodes CASSYPNLAVAYEQYF.

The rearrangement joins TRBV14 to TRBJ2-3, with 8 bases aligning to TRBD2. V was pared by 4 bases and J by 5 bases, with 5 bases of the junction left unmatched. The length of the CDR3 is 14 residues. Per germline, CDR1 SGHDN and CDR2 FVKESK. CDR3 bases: TGTGCCAGCAGCCTCGGGACTAGTTTAGATACGCAGTATTTT. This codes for CASSLGTSLDTQYF.

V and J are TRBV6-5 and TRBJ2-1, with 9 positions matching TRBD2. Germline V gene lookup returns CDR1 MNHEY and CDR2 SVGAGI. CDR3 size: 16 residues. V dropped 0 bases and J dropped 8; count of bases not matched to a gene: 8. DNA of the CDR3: TGTGCCAGCAGTTACTCGGCGGGAGGGCCCTGGGATGAGCAGTTCTTC. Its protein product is CASSYSAGGPWDEQFF.

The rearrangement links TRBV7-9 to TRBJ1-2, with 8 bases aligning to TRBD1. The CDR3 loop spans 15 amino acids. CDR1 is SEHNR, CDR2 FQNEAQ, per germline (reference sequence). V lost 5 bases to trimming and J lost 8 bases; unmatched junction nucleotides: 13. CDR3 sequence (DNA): TGTGCCAGCAGCCCTCCCGACAGGGGAGGAAAAGGCTACACCTTC. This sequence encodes CASSPPDRGGKGYTF.

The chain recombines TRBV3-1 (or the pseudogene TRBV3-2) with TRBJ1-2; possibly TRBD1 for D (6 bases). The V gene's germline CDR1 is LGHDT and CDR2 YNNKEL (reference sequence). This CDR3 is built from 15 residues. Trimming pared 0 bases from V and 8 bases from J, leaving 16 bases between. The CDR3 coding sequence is TGTGCCAGCAGCCAAGATCGGACAGTTTCTCGCGGCTACACCTTC. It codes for CASSQDRTVSRGYTF.

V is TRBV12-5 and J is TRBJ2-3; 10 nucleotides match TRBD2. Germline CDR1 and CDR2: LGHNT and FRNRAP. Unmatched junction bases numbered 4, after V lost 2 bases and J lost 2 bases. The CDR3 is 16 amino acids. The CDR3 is CASGLWTSGLTDTQYF. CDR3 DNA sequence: TGTGCTAGTGGTTTGTGGACTAGCGGTCTCACAGATACGCAGTATTTT.

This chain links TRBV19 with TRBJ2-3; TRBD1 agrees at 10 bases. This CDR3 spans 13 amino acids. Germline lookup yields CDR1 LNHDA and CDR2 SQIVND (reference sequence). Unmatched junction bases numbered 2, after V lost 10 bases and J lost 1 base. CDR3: CATGQGGTDTQYF. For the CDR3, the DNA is TGTGCCACCGGACAGGGGGGCACAGATACGCAGTATTTT.

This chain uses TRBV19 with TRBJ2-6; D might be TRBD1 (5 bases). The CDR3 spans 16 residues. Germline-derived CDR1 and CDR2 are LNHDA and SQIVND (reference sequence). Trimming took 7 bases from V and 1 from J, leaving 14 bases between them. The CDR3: CASIGQGLSGANVLTF. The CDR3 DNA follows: TGTGCCAGTATAGGGCAGGGATTATCTGGGGCCAACGTCCTGACTTTC.

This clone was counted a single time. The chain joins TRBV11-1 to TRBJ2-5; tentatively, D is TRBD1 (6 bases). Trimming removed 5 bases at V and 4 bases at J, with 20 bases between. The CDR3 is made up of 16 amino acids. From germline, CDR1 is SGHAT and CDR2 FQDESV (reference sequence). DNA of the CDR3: TGTGCCAGCAGCCCCCGGGATCGGACAGATGGAGAGACCCAGTACTTC. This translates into CASSPRDRTDGETQYF.

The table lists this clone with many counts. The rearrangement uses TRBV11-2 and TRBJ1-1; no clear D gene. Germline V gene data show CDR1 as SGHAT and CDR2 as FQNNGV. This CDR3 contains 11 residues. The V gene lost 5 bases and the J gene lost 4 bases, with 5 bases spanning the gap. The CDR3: CASSEITEAFF. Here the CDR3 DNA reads TGTGCCAGCAGCGAGATCACTGAAGCTTTCTTT.

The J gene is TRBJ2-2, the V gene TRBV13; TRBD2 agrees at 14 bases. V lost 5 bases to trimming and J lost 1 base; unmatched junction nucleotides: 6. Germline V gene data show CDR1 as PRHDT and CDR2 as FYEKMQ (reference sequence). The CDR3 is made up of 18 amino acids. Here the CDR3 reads CASSQGTSGGLNTGELFF. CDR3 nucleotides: TGTGCCAGCAGCCAAGGGACTAGCGGGGGACTGAACACCGGGGAGCTGTTTTTT. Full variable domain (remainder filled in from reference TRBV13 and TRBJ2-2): AAGVIQSPRHLIKEKRETATLKCYPIPRHDTVYWYQQGPGQDPQFLISFYEKMQSDKGSIPDRFSAQQFSDYHSELNMSSLELGDSALYFCASSQGTSGGLNTGELFFGEGSRLTVL.

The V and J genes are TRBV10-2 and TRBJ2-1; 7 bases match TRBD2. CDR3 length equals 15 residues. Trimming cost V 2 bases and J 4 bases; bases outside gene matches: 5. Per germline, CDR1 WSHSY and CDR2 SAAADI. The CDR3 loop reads CASSEAGRGYNEQFF. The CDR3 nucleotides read TGCGCCAGCAGTGAGGCTGGGCGGGGGTACAATGAGCAGTTCTTC.

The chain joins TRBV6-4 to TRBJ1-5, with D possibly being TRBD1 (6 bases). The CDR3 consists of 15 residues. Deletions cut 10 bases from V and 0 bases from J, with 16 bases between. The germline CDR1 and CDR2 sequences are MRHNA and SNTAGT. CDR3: CATLWTVYSNQPQHF. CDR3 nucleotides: TGTGCCACGCTTTGGACAGTTTATAGCAATCAGCCCCAGCATTTT.

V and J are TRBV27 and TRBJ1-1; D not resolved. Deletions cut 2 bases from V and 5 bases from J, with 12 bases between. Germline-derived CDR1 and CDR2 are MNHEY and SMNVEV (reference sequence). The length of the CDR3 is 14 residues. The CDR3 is CASSLRPLGTEAFF. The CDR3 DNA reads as TGTGCCAGCAGTTTACGACCCCTCGGGACTGAAGCTTTCTTT.

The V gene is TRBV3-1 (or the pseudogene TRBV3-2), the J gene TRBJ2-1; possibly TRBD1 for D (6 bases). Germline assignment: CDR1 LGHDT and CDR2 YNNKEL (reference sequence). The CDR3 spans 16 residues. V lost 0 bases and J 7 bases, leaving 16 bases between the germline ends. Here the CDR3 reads CASSQDGTGSGNEQFF. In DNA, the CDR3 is TGTGCCAGCAGCCAAGATGGAACAGGGTCGGGAAATGAGCAGTTCTTC.

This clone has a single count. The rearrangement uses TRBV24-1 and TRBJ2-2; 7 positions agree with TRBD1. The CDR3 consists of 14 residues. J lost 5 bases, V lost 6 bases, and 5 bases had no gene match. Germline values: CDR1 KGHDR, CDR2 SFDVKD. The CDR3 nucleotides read TGTGCCACCAGTTTACAGGGGTTAACCGGGGAGCTGTTTTTT. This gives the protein CATSLQGLTGELFF.